This T cell receptor (beta chain) was sequenced during a study of cytomegalovirus exposure and HLA in healthy donors (dated by TCRdb to between 2016 and 2019). Regarding the study in general: An earlier analysis of roughly 610 of the donors reported 276 Gb of sequence data and 100 million to 120 million unique TCR beta sequences obtained from about 170 million T cells. The aim of the study was to test whether cataloging public T cell receptors could identify signatures of past pathogen exposure. The study used immunosequencing to profile the T cell repertoires of 670 or so subjects and linked those repertoires to cytomegalovirus serostatus. To predict cytomegalovirus infection status, the study combined high-throughput TCR immunosequencing, statistical association of individual TCRs with disease status, and machine learning. In a later analysis, previously published TCR beta repertoires from roughly 710 donors were re-analyzed and high-resolution HLA genotyping was added so that TCR occurrence patterns could be studied. HLA typing covered class I and class II loci at four-digit resolution. Every discovery cohort repertoire had been produced on one sequencing platform. To decide whether each TCR beta V gene segment behaved as functional or pseudogenic, an earlier analysis of some 570 of the donors relied on high-throughput TCR beta sequencing. Among some 400 genotyped donors of the cohort, an average of approximately 250,000 unique TCR beta nucleotide sequences were sequenced per donor, roughly 20% of them non-productive. Among the roughly 390 genotyped donors, 81% belonged to the genetic ancestry cluster associated with self-reported Caucasian donors. Besides the first cohort of roughly 660 subjects, a separate validation cohort made up of 120 different subjects was used. Roughly five DR-DQ haplotypes were handled as single units for association and clustering because linkage in the cohort was strong. Genome-wide SNP genotypes for about 65% of the 666 donors were used in a later genetic analysis, which treated that subset as a discovery cohort. Typing coverage differed by locus: A, B, C, DRB1 and DQB1 were typed in about 629-640 donors, DQA1 in about 500, DPA1 in 600 to 610, and DPB1 in 472. Alongside the repertoire data, information on donor age, sex, ethnicity and CMV serostatus was compiled. An early release covering roughly 640 HLA-typed donors comprised about 320 gigabases of sequencing data and approximately 80 million unique TCR sequences. Rather than drawing on any new phenotypic data, the later analysis identified candidate immune exposures from TCR beta sequences and the way those sequences occurred across donors.

CDR1 and CDR2, per the germline V gene, are MDHEN and SYDVKM. V ends up 7 bases short and J 4 bases short, with an unmatched junction base count of 1. Measured from the cysteine to the phenylalanine, the CDR3 is 13 residues long. Here the CDR3 DNA is all that survives: 39 bases in frame from base 1. To prepare the library, the immunoSEQ multiplex PCR assay was applied. A mixture of 60 forward primers for TCR Vbeta segments and 13 reverse primers for TCR Jbeta segments was used in the multiplex PCR. A multiplex PCR assay on genomic DNA amplified the CDR3 region of rearranged TCR beta genes. Amplified TCR beta libraries were sequenced as 87-base-pair reads on the Illumina HiSeq System. The study's processing was this. Across the 670 or so repertoires, a later analysis counted roughly 77 million unique TCR beta chains, around 11 million of which were shared by at least two donors. To remove PCR and sequencing errors, raw reads were error-corrected and collapsed into unique sequences using a nearest-neighbor algorithm that merged closely related sequences. CDR3 sequences were aligned to IMGT reference sequences to assign V, D and J gene segments. Each retained sequence needed at least a six-nucleotide match to both a V gene segment and a J gene segment. A rearrangement was called productive if the CDR3 had no stop codons and remained in frame with V and J, and every other rearrangement was called non-productive. Following IMGT convention, CDR3 was defined as the stretch from the second conserved V-encoded cysteine up to the conserved J-encoded phenylalanine. The earlier analysis of 500 to 750 of the donors excluded any sequence lacking an unambiguous match to a single V gene segment. In an earlier analysis of approximately 610 of the donors, V segments were called functional above 56.7% productive rearrangements and were called segregating when the between-donor standard deviation exceeded 5%. A statistical classification framework was built for diagnosing cytomegalovirus status from the catalog of TCR beta chain sequences. In a later analysis, V and J genes were assigned by comparing TCR nucleotide sequences against IMGT/GENE-DB human TR gene sequences. In a later analysis, CDR3 sequences and most-parsimonious VDJ recombination scenarios were assigned using the TCRdist pipeline. In a later analysis, each TCR beta chain was defined by its CDR3 amino acid sequence together with its V-gene family, and reads lacking a unique V-gene family were excluded. To address suspected cross-contamination and a sequencing artifact, a later analysis removed 450 to 700 highly shared, low-generation-probability nucleotide sequences. In a later analysis, a clonal expansion index for each public chain was calculated from normalized within-repertoire ranks of inferred template counts. In a later analysis, generation probabilities were computed using a VDJ recombination model fitted to out-of-frame rearrangements, and the results were checked against IGoR. In a later analysis, hypergeometric tests were used to score TCR-TCR, TCR-HLA and TCR-CMV co-occurrence, with a repertoire-size bias correction applied to TCR pairs. False discovery rates were estimated in a later analysis by permuting HLA or CMV assignments 20 times. In a later analysis, co-occurring TCRs were grouped using DBSCAN, and TCRdist sequence similarity was added for clustering within HLA-allele-positive subsets. Repertoires with fewer than 30,000 or more than 120,000 public chains, plus five repertoires with anomalous nucleotide sharing, were excluded from co-occurrence clustering. TCRdb mirrors the immuneACCESS table, restricted to in-frame sequences. Some clones are absent from its copies; in checked studies, under half trace to an unresolved V gene, and the reason for the others is unknown. V and J calls plus clone size are reproduced from that table; the DNA served to infer D and trimming. Present in this sample are roughly 140,000 clones, roughly 82% of which were seen just once. 3% to 3.5% of the sample is in the top ten clones.

The cohort was made up of around 720 healthy bone marrow donors. At the time of sampling, all cohort members were nominally healthy, though unrecorded immune exposures were likely present. The donor tested CMV seronegative, placing the donor among the approximately 360 seronegative members of the cohort. A peripheral blood sample was collected from each donor, and TCR beta sequencing was performed on peripheral blood mononuclear cells. The Qiagen DNeasy Blood Extraction Kit was used to extract genomic DNA from the blood cell samples. With regard to this clone: Its cognate antigen has yet to be identified. No per-base quality is available; no much larger clone lies one base away.

Results and caveats for the whole study, not just this receptor: An association between a missense DCLRE1C variant and V-gene and J-gene trimming of TCR beta chains was found in a later genetic analysis and replicated in an independent cohort. Because HLA typing was missing for some donors at each locus, association tests included only the typed subset. According to a later analysis, parvovirus B19, influenza, CMV and Epstein-Barr virus appeared linked to several top co-occurrence clusters. Assigning TCR associations to individual alleles was difficult when HLA alleles, especially DR and DQ, strongly co-occurred. According to a later genetic analysis, donors in an Asian-associated ancestry cluster had fewer N-insertions in productive TCRs than the approximately 650-donor mean. For the cohort, immune exposure information was limited to CMV serostatus. A total of 150 to 200 TCR beta chains were listed by the study as associated with cytomegalovirus. Three of the identified cytomegalovirus-associated TCR beta chains were confirmed in vitro to be specific for cytomegalovirus antigens. In a later analysis, HLA-associated TCR beta chains showed more clonal expansion and lower generation probabilities than non-associated chains that were equally common. Linkage disequilibrium might explain the correlated functional status among segregating V segments, but an unknown experimental factor could not be excluded. Because the 87-base-pair reads could not distinguish some IMGT-functional V segments, including TRBV6-2 and TRBV6-3, those segments were excluded. A further reported finding was that TCR beta sequences accurately predicted the HLA-A and HLA-B alleles for most subjects in the first cohort. Presence/absence analyses assumed roughly uniform sequencing depth across donors, an assumption that may not hold. While some public TCRs were present in many individuals, most TCR sequences turned up only very rarely across donors. In a later analysis, most CMV-associated TCR beta chains were found to appear HLA-restricted, with HLA associations seemingly driven largely by CMV exposure. In both the original and validation cohorts, the classifier was reported to diagnose cytomegalovirus status with high specificity and sensitivity. According to a later analysis, TCR association rates differed among HLA loci, with DRB1 alleles showing the most associated TCRs and HLA-C alleles showing the fewest. In an earlier analysis of around 500 of the donors, most TCR beta V segments appeared in productive rearrangements about 87% or about 30% of the time, broadly matching IMGT annotations. A cluster of highly shared sequence variants was judged likely to represent a technical artifact of the sequencing pipeline. Because counts were too low, around 18 rarely observed V segments, including chromosome 9 orphons, were left out of the earlier analysis of about 620 of the donors. The authors suggested that the approach could potentially be extended to other disease states and immunological phenotypes. The cohort was sequenced for TCR beta chains only, and without alpha or paired-chain data the features that could be detected were limited. At a false discovery rate of 0.05, a later analysis linked 16,951 TCR beta sequences to specific HLA alleles.

The chain couples TRBV28 to TRBJ2-2; 9 bases in the junction line up with TRBD1. The receptor comes from a male donor in good health and CMV-seronegative. Material for sequencing was PBMCs. The DNA reads TGTGCCAGCAAGACAGGGGGCACCGGGGAGCTGTTTTTT. Translated, this is CASKTGGTGELFF.